This T cell receptor beta chain is drawn from a study of blood T cells in healthy people across ages. Whole-study results and caveats: Unsorted PBMC material precluded a definitive naive versus antigen-experienced comparison.

CDR3 size: 14 residues. V lost 2 bases and J lost 0, with 7 bases in between. Each sample gave at least 7 million isolated PBMCs. Per individual sample, total RNA of at least 6 micrograms was extracted. This clonotype came up many times. Its target is unknown. It was with a sample-barcoded 5' primer and a J-beta primer mix that a second PCR of about 6 to 12 cycles was run. All cDNA molecules were each tagged by a template-switch adaptor with 12 random nucleotides. MiXCR, run by TCRdb on the 5' RACE reads, gives a single entry per CDR3 protein. The sample holds under 1,000,000 distinct CDR3 sequences; 30% to 45% are singletons and the top ten take over 10%.

The V call is TRBV12-3 or TRBV12-4, the J call TRBJ1-1; no reliable D call. The clonotype comes from a man in his late teens or twenties in good health. The sequencing sample was made of blood. CDR3 in amino acids: CASSLRHMNTEAFF. The CDR3 DNA reads TGTGCCAGCAGTTTAAGGCATATGAACACTGAAGCTTTCTTT.